This entry concerns a single T cell receptor beta chain. What it binds is unknown. Trimming removed 7 bases from V and 4 bases from J, with 13 bases in between. Looked up from germline, CDR1 is SQVTM and CDR2 is ANQGSEA. The CDR3 is made up of 12 amino acids. This sample is drawn from a study of CD8+ T cells in alopecia areata. Study summary: It was oral tofacitinib, at 5 to 10 mg twice daily, that treated patients received. Study-level findings and limits: Whereas mice showed it more clearly, TCR sharing across patients was murkier, possibly because of HLA.

Patients with alopecia areata provided lesional scalp punch biopsies as well as peripheral blood. Extracted RNA was reverse transcribed, and the resulting cDNA served as sequencing template. Sequencing used immunoSEQ multiplex PCR; TCRdb keeps in-frame clones, though not all of them. The table has around 140,000 clones, about 51% seen once. The TCR sequence derives from a human donor with alopecia areata. Sequenced material: CD4+ T cells sorted from blood, taken at week 0. This chain joins TRBV29-1 and TRBJ1-2; D might be TRBD1 (6 bases). The chain's CDR3 is CSGQTGIYGYTF. The CDR3 DNA reads as TGCAGCGGTCAGACAGGAATCTATGGCTACACCTTC.